The next 13 T cell receptor beta chains were all read from a single sample in a study of T cell responses to AZD1222 COVID-19 vaccine. Assay: immunoSEQ multiplex PCR; the TCRdb copy retains only in-frame clones and omits some. In the table there are approximately 100,000 clones, roughly nine tenths of which are singletons. Specimen: peripheral blood, collected 28 days after the second AZD1222 dose. The source is an adult who received the AZD1222 COVID-19 vaccine.

This clone appeared a single time. V gene TRBV2 combines with J gene TRBJ2-1, with 8 bases aligning to TRBD2. There are 14 residues in the CDR3. Germline V gene lookup returns CDR1 SNHLY and CDR2 FYNNEI. The V gene end was trimmed by 10 bases and the J gene end by 9 bases; junction bases not matched to a gene: 14. CDR3 sequence (DNA): TGTGCCACCCAGTGGACTAGCAGGGACGGTGAGCAGTTCTTC. Translated: CATQWTSRDGEQFF.

The chain joins TRBV7-2 to TRBJ2-5, with D perhaps TRBD1 (5 bases). There are 15 residues in the CDR3. Germline CDR1 reads SGHTA; CDR2 reads FQGNSA. The germline V and J ends were trimmed by 1 base and 2 bases, with 11 bases remaining between them. CDR3 loop: CASSLVTAPQETQYF. Written as DNA, the CDR3 is TGTGCCAGCAGCTTAGTGACAGCCCCTCAAGAGACCCAGTACTTC.

As concerns this clone: The junction departs from germline at one end; a sequencing error may be responsible. The chain joins TRBV7-7 to TRBJ2-7; the D gene is possibly TRBD1 (6 bases). There are 15 residues in the CDR3. Looked up from germline, CDR1 is SSHAT and CDR2 is FNYEAQ (reference sequence). Here the CDR3 reads CASSLGGTRTAGTTF. The DNA for the CDR3 is TGTGCCAGCAGCTTAGGAGGGACACGAACCGCCGGGACCACCTTC.

The gene calls are TRBV4-3 and TRBJ1-2, with TRBD1 matching 7 bases. The CDR3 sequence is 16 residues long. In germline, CDR1 is LGHNA, CDR2 YSLEER. V lost 1 base and J lost 0; bases outside the gene matches: 5. The CDR3 loop is CASSQAGTAANYGYTF. CDR3 nucleotide sequence: TGCGCCAGCAGCCAAGCCGGGACAGCCGCTAACTATGGCTACACCTTC.

V is TRBV19 and J is TRBJ1-5; D is uncertain. Germline V gives CDR1 LNHDA, CDR2 SQIVND (reference sequence). V lost 4 bases and J 0 bases, leaving 25 bases between the germline ends. This CDR3 contains 20 residues. CDR3 sequence: CASSTTPGRTTAYSNQPQHF. The DNA of the CDR3 is TGTGCCAGTAGTACCACTCCGGGAAGGACGACTGCCTATAGCAATCAGCCCCAGCATTTT.

The chain carries TRBV28 and TRBJ2-7; D not resolved. The V end lost 3 bases, the J end lost 0 bases, and 12 bases lay between the germline ends. The CDR3 is made up of 15 amino acids. CDR1 and CDR2 (germline): MDHEN, SYDVKM. This CDR3 reads CASSFSAPNSYEQYF. The CDR3 DNA reads as TGTGCCAGCAGTTTCTCTGCACCGAACTCCTACGAGCAGTACTTC.

The rearrangement joins TRBV5-8 to TRBJ1-3, with a possible D match to TRBD1 (5 bases). Germline CDR1 and CDR2: SGHTS and YDEGEE. The V end was cut by 2 bases, the J end by 0 bases, with 6 bases between. The CDR3 is made up of 14 amino acids. CDR3 coding DNA: TGTGCCAGCAGCTTAGGGGCCTCTGGAAACACCATATATTTT. Translation gives CASSLGASGNTIYF.

This clone has a single count. This chain uses TRBV3-1 (or the pseudogene TRBV3-2) with TRBJ2-1, with 7 bases lining up with TRBD2. The CDR3 is made up of 14 amino acids. The J segment lost 4 bases and the V segment lost 3 bases, leaving 3 bases of the junction unmatched. Germline assignment: CDR1 LGHDT and CDR2 YNNKEL (reference sequence). CDR3 in DNA: TGTGCCAGCAGCCACTTGGGGGGGTACAATGAGCAGTTCTTC. It translates to CASSHLGGYNEQFF.

Only a few counts were recorded for this clone. The CDR3 DNA sequence: TGTGCCAGCACCCCGGGCCCCCGGGGACAGGGTCATCGCGAGCAGTACTTC. Translated: CASTPGPRGQGHREQYF. The chain has TRBV5-4 and TRBJ2-7; TRBD1 agrees at 9 bases. Unmatched junction bases numbered 19, after V lost 6 bases and J lost 6 bases. The germline V gene encodes CDR1 SGHNT and CDR2 YYREEE (reference sequence). CDR3 length equals 17 residues.

In its sample, this clone was seen once. The chain recombines TRBV19 with TRBJ2-1; D ambiguous. CDR3 size: 14 residues. The V end was cut by 6 bases, the J end by 4 bases, with 13 bases between. CDR1 LNHDA and CDR2 SQIVND come from the germline V gene (reference sequence). The CDR3 DNA follows: TGTGCCAGTAGCCCCGCTGGCGTTTACAATGAGCAGTTCTTC. Encoded protein: CASSPAGVYNEQFF.

V is TRBV5-6 and J is TRBJ2-7, with 7 bases lining up with TRBD1. Germline V gives CDR1 SGHDT, CDR2 YYEEEE. The CDR3 runs to 14 residues. The V segment lost 3 bases and the J segment 2 bases; nucleotides outside the gene matches: 5. CDR3 DNA sequence: TGTGCCAGCAGCTACGGACAGGAGCCCTACGAGCAGTACTTC. Encoded protein: CASSYGQEPYEQYF.

The chain joins TRBV7-8 to TRBJ1-1; no clear D gene. Per the germline V gene, CDR1 is SGHVS and CDR2 is FQNEAQ. Deletions cut 5 bases from V and 10 bases from J, with 11 bases between. This CDR3 is 11 amino acids long. The CDR3 here is CASSPGAGAFF. CDR3 coding DNA: TGTGCCAGCAGCCCAGGCGCAGGAGCTTTCTTT. The entire variable domain, with the rest obtained from reference TRBV7-8 and TRBJ1-1, is as follows: GAGVSQSPRYKVAKRGQDVALRCDPISGHVSLFWYQQALGQGPEFLTYFQNEAQLDKSGLPSDRFFAERPEGSVSTLKIQRTQQEDSAVYLCASSPGAGAFFGQGTRLTVV.

The V gene is TRBV6-5, the J gene TRBJ1-4; D remains unclear. The V and J ends lost 6 bases and 6 bases respectively, with 14 bases between them. CDR3 length equals 14 residues. Germline V lookup: CDR1 MNHEY, CDR2 SVGAGI. CDR3 DNA: TGTGCCAGCAGGAGTATACTTGGGGATGAAAAACTGTTTTTT. Translating it yields CASRSILGDEKLFF.